A selection of T cell receptor beta chains follows, all from one sample in a study of control samples from healthy donors and cancer patients. TCRdb keeps only in-frame clones here, not all; method: immunoSEQ multiplex PCR. The sample lists around 50,000 clones; approximately 90% were seen once. Specimen: PBMCs. These TCRs come from a man aged 25 to 40 with colorectal cancer. Both conserved end residues are part of each CDR3.

v_call cdr3_aa
TRBV4-2 CASSQGRDYEQYF
TRBV19 CASSRTANQPQHF
TRBV5-6 CASSLAAGANNQPQHF
TRBV15 CATSHTTYRGRSDTQYF
TRBV5-1 CASSRGRSNEKLFF
TRBV6-2/TRBV6-3 CASSYDSGEQFF
TRBV4-3 CASSQGLGEYTEAFF
TRBV6-5 CATTVFGETPYGYTF
TRBV19 CASSIYGRGTSPLHF
TRBV14 CASSPRGTVPVGGYTF
TRBV11-2 CASSLAGQGPNTEAFF
TRBV19 CASSSGAVLNTEAFF
TRBV30 CAWTTGVGTEAFF
TRBV5-4 CASSSLAGGSDTQYF
TRBV10-3 CAISESSRAYNEQFF
TRBV7-2 CASSLTPTGVGELFF
TRBV6-5 CASSYSRGDEQFF